Below are 18 T cell receptor beta chains sequenced from a single sample in a study of shared clonotypes between healthy human individuals. TCRdb keeps only in-frame clones here, not all; method: immunoSEQ multiplex PCR. The data show just over 2,000,000 clones, 95% seen once. The sample taken for sequencing was naive CD4+ T cells sorted from blood. Subset denoted: CD45RA+ positively selected. The receptors shown here come from a man in his late teens or twenties in good health.

This sequence joins TRBV19 and TRBJ1-2; 9 nucleotides agree with TRBD1. V lost 6 bases, J lost 9 bases, and 8 bases stayed unmatched. Germline CDR1 LNHDA, CDR2 SQIVND (reference sequence). CDR3 length equals 13 residues. CDR3 sequence: CASSRGQGASYTF. As DNA, the CDR3 is TGTGCCAGTAGCAGGGGACAGGGAGCGAGCTACACCTTC. Full variable domain (missing parts from reference TRBV19 and TRBJ1-2): DGGITQSPKYLFRKEGQNVTLSCEQNLNHDAMYWYRQDPGQGLRLIYYSQIVNDFQKGDIAEGYSVSREKKESFPLTVTSAQKNPTAFYLCASSRGQGASYTFGSGTRLTVV.

The chain links TRBV28 to TRBJ2-7; a weak D match, TRBD1 (6 bases). V dropped 5 bases and J dropped 4 bases, with 15 bases sitting between them. This CDR3 has 14 residues. Germline loops: CDR1 MDHEN, CDR2 SYDVKM. DNA for the CDR3: TGTGCCAGCAGTCCAGGGGTCGTCGGGTACGAGCAGTACTTC. This encodes CASSPGVVGYEQYF.

The chain carries TRBV5-1 and TRBJ1-6; D ambiguous. V lost 0 bases and J lost 8, with 12 bases in between. This CDR3 has 15 residues. The germline CDR1 and CDR2 sequences are SGHRS and YFSETQ. The CDR3 region has the DNA TGCGCCAGCAGCTTGGATCCGGGTTCTGATTCACCCCTCCACTTT. Its translation: CASSLDPGSDSPLHF.

This chain connects TRBV2 to TRBJ2-3; TRBD2 is a possible D gene (5 bases). There are 12 residues in the CDR3. V lost 6 bases to trimming and J lost 4 bases, with 8 bases between them. Germline lookup yields CDR1 SNHLY and CDR2 FYNNEI. The CDR3 here is CASRSLADTQYF. CDR3 coding DNA: TGTGCCAGCAGATCACTAGCAGATACGCAGTATTTT. Supplemented by reference TRBV2 and TRBJ2-3, the full variable domain reads EPEVTQTPSHQVTQMGQEVILRCVPISNHLYFYWYRQILGQKVEFLVSFYNNEISEKSEIFDDQFSVERPDGSNFTLKIRSTKLEDSAMYFCASRSLADTQYFGPGTRLTVL.

Concerning this clone itself: The limits of the CDR3 on the DNA are not certain, so only TCRdb's listed CDR3 is given. The J gene is TRBJ2-2, the V gene TRBV6-6; the table's D gene call, TRBD2, was not cross checked with the DNA. A total of 13 residues make up the CDR3, ends included. In germline, CDR1 is MNHNY, CDR2 SVGAGI (reference sequence). The CDR3 protein is CASSSLRAGELFF.

This rearrangement joins TRBV10-1 to TRBJ2-1; D might be TRBD2 (5 bases). The CDR3 is 14 amino acids. V gave up 3 bases and J gave up 9 bases, with 15 bases separating them. Germline assignment: CDR1 WNHNN and CDR2 SYGVQD (reference sequence). For the CDR3, the DNA is TGCGCCAGCAGTGATCGGGCTAGCCTAGGTGAGCAGTTCTTC. This codes for CASSDRASLGEQFF.

With regard to this clone: Within the sample, other DNA sequences also encode this same CDR3. This sequence joins TRBV6-5 and TRBJ1-5, with unresolved D. The V end lost 3 bases, the J end lost 7 bases, and 10 bases lay between the germline ends. This CDR3 has 13 amino acids. Germline assignment: CDR1 MNHEY and CDR2 SVGAGI. The CDR3 here is CASSYQRNQPQHF. The CDR3 DNA sequence: TGTGCCAGCAGTTATCAGAGGAACCAGCCCCAGCATTTT.

This rearrangement joins TRBV6-6 to TRBJ1-6; D remains unclear. Trimming removed 5 bases from V and 7 bases from J, with 12 bases in between. In germline, CDR1 is MNHNY, CDR2 SVGAGI (reference sequence). This CDR3 region has 14 residues. This CDR3 reads CASSPASRNSPLHF. The CDR3 nucleotides are TGTGCCAGCAGTCCCGCCTCACGAAATTCACCCCTCCACTTT.

This chain joins TRBV5-6 and TRBJ2-6; maybe TRBD1 (6 bases). The CDR3 loop spans 17 amino acids. Looked up from germline, CDR1 is SGHDT and CDR2 is YYEEEE. V was trimmed by 3 bases and J by 3 bases, leaving 16 bases between them. The CDR3 protein is CASSSPSQGIGANVLTF. Here the CDR3 DNA reads TGTGCCAGCAGCTCTCCATCTCAGGGGATTGGGGCCAACGTCCTGACTTTC.

The chain couples TRBV7-2 to TRBJ2-2; 15 bases match TRBD2. The CDR3 runs to 19 residues. Germline CDR1 is SGHTA and CDR2 is FQGNSA. V shed 5 bases and J 1 base; nucleotides not matched to a gene: 8. The CDR3 DNA reads as TGTGCCAGCAGCACCCCGGGACTAGCGGGAGGCATGAACACCGGGGAGCTGTTTTTT. Translated: CASSTPGLAGGMNTGELFF.

V usage is TRBV5-1 and J usage is TRBJ1-1; TRBD1 might be the D (5 bases). Germline CDR1 is SGHRS and CDR2 is YFSETQ. The CDR3 has 14 residues. The ends were cut back, 0 bases at V and 7 bases at J, with 13 bases in the middle. CDR3 in amino acids: CASSLGRVRGEAFF. In DNA form, the CDR3 reads TGCGCCAGCAGCTTGGGCAGGGTTCGTGGTGAAGCTTTCTTT.

The V call is TRBV5-1, the J call TRBJ2-2; no definite D call. Looked up from germline, CDR1 is SGHRS and CDR2 is YFSETQ. V was shortened by 1 base and J by 6 bases, with 16 bases between the two germline ends. CDR3 size: 16 residues. The CDR3 bases are TGCGCCAGCAGCTTGAGTACGGCCGCATCCGCCGGGGAGCTGTTTTTT. It is translated as CASSLSTAASAGELFF.

This sequence joins TRBV7-9 and TRBJ2-5; D possibly matches TRBD1 or TRBD2 (6 bases each). The germline CDR1 and CDR2 sequences are SEHNR and FQNEAQ (reference sequence). Trimming pared 6 bases from V and 4 bases from J, leaving 15 bases between. This CDR3 is 14 amino acids long. The CDR3, as DNA: TGTGCCAGCAGGGCCCCGGGGGCGGGAGAGACCCAGTACTTC. Residues: CASRAPGAGETQYF.

V and J are TRBV5-1 and TRBJ1-1; D remains unclear. V was clipped by 0 bases and J by 5 bases, with 8 bases between them. Germline-derived CDR1 and CDR2 are SGHRS and YFSETQ. The CDR3 is 13 amino acids. The CDR3 region is CASSLGKGTEAFF. In nucleotides, the CDR3 is TGCGCCAGCAGCTTGGGGAAGGGAACTGAAGCTTTCTTT.

J is TRBJ1-2 and V is TRBV5-4; 8 bases line up with TRBD1. Germline CDR1 SGHNT, CDR2 YYREEE (reference sequence). V was pared by 2 bases and J by 4 bases, with 7 bases of the junction left unmatched. There are 15 residues in the CDR3. The CDR3 bases are TGTGCCAGCAGCTTACGACAGGGGAAAAGCTATGGCTACACCTTC. Amino acid sequence: CASSLRQGKSYGYTF.

There are a few counts of this clone. The CDR3 DNA reads as TGTGCCAGCAGTTACGGGACATCCGTTACCTACGAGCAGTACTTC. Translation: CASSYGTSVTYEQYF. The rearrangement uses TRBV6-5 and TRBJ2-7, with D possibly being TRBD1 (6 bases). In germline, CDR1 is MNHEY, CDR2 SVGAGI. CDR3 length equals 15 residues. Trimming took 2 bases from V and 2 from J, leaving 13 bases between them.

This sequence joins TRBV25-1 and TRBJ2-7, with a tentative D call TRBD2 (5 bases). This CDR3 region has 14 residues. V was pared by 3 bases and J by 2 bases, with 11 bases between. Germline V gene lookup returns CDR1 MGHDK and CDR2 SYGVNS. Here the CDR3 reads CASSDSSGTYEQYF. DNA for the CDR3: TGTGCCAGCAGTGATAGCAGCGGCACCTACGAGCAGTACTTC.

The rearrangement links TRBV6-5 to TRBJ2-3, with D possibly TRBD2 on 5 matching bases. Trimming took 4 bases from V and 11 from J, leaving 13 bases between them. CDR1 and CDR2 (germline): MNHEY, SVGAGI. This CDR3 spans 12 amino acids. The CDR3 DNA reads TGTGCCAGCAGTTCCGGGATGTATTGGCAGTATTTT. Translation gives CASSSGMYWQYF.